Shown below are 15 T cell receptor beta chains from a single sample sequenced in a study of cytomegalovirus exposure and HLA in healthy donors. The study ran its PCR with 60 Vbeta and 13 Jbeta primers. Generated by immunoSEQ multiplex PCR, the TCRdb table keeps only in-frame clones and is missing some. The sample lists 90,000 to 150,000 clones, over 15% seen once, with under 2.5% in the top ten. The source material was PBMCs. These receptors originate from a woman aged 18-29 years in good health and CMV-seronegative.

The J gene is TRBJ1-1, the V gene TRBV9, with D hard to call. Germline loops: CDR1 SGDLS, CDR2 YYNGEE. V was clipped by 0 bases and J by 2 bases, with 11 bases between them. CDR3 size: 15 residues. The CDR3 region is CASSVAERGNTEAFF. In DNA, the CDR3 is TGTGCCAGCAGCGTAGCTGAACGAGGCAACACTGAAGCTTTCTTT.

The chain has TRBV27 and TRBJ2-7; possible D gene TRBD1, 5 bases. CDR3 length: 14 residues. Trimming removed 4 bases at V and 0 bases at J, with 10 bases between. CDR1 MNHEY and CDR2 SMNVEV come from the germline V gene (reference sequence). CDR3: CASSSPDTSYEQYF. The CDR3 DNA is TGTGCCAGCAGTTCCCCGGACACCTCCTACGAGCAGTACTTC.

This sequence joins TRBV7-2 and TRBJ1-5, with a weak D call TRBD1 (5 bases). Germline CDR1 is SGHTA and CDR2 is FQGNSA. The length of the CDR3 is 16 residues. V was clipped by 1 base and J by 3 bases, with 13 bases between them. The chain's CDR3 is CASSLGGGRSNQPQHF. The CDR3 DNA reads as TGTGCCAGCAGCTTAGGGGGCGGCAGGTCCAATCAGCCCCAGCATTTT.

This clone was counted between two and nine times. The V call is TRBV2, the J call TRBJ2-1; 9 bases are a match to TRBD2. CDR1 is SNHLY, CDR2 FYNNEI, per germline. V was clipped by 5 bases and J by 3 bases; unmatched bases: 8. The CDR3 runs to 16 residues. The CDR3 DNA reads as TGTGCCAGCAGTTCGCTAGCGGGGAACCTCTACAATGAGCAGTTCTTC. Protein sequence: CASSSLAGNLYNEQFF.

This clone was observed a handful of times. Other DNA sequences in the same sample also yield this CDR3. The V and J genes are TRBV2 and TRBJ2-1, with no clear D. With 3 bases removed from V and 1 base from J, the gap between germline ends came to 16 bases. The germline gives CDR1 SNHLY, CDR2 FYNNEI. CDR3 length: 17 amino acids. The chain's CDR3 is CASSELSSSGSYNEQFF. CDR3 DNA sequence: TGTGCCAGCAGTGAGTTAAGTAGCTCTGGGTCCTACAATGAGCAGTTCTTC.

This clone occurred a few times. The V call is TRBV7-3, the J call TRBJ2-1; a weak D match, TRBD2 (7 bases). The CDR3 runs to 14 residues. Germline CDR1 reads SGHTA; CDR2 reads FQGTGA. The V and J ends lost 3 bases and 6 bases respectively, with 12 bases between them. This chain's CDR3 is CASSFGGAGNEQFF. DNA of the CDR3: TGTGCCAGCAGCTTTGGGGGGGCGGGCAATGAGCAGTTCTTC.

The table lists this clone with a few counts. V gene TRBV29-1 combines with J gene TRBJ1-2, with D unclear. Germline assignment: CDR1 SQVTM and CDR2 ANQGSEA. With 6 bases removed from V and 6 bases from J, the gap between germline ends came to 8 bases. This CDR3 has 10 amino acids. The CDR3 bases are TGCAGCGTGTTCCAGGATGGCTACACCTTC. Its translation: CSVFQDGYTF.

The chain carries TRBV6-6 and TRBJ2-1, with 9 nucleotides matching TRBD2. This CDR3 contains 15 residues. J lost 2 bases, V lost 5 bases, and 4 bases had no gene match. From germline, CDR1 is MNHNY and CDR2 SVGAGI (reference sequence). The CDR3 region has the DNA TGTGCCAGCAGTAATAGCGGGAGTCCCTACAATGAGCAGTTCTTC. Protein product: CASSNSGSPYNEQFF.

The chain is built from TRBV19 and TRBJ2-7; D may be TRBD2 (6 bases). This CDR3 region has 13 residues. V dropped 3 bases and J dropped 6 bases, with 12 bases sitting between them. Germline V gene data show CDR1 as LNHDA and CDR2 as SQIVND (reference sequence). CDR3 DNA: TGTGCCAGTAGTATTCGACTAGAGGGCGAGCAGTACTTC. It translates to CASSIRLEGEQYF.

This clone came up a few times. The rearrangement links TRBV6-5 to TRBJ2-3; 10 nucleotides agree with TRBD2. CDR1 and CDR2 from the germline V gene are MNHEY and SVGAGI. The CDR3 is made up of 16 amino acids. The ends lost 4 bases at V and 3 bases at J; junction bases unmatched: 7. The CDR3 is CASSSDLAGVTDTQYF. DNA of the CDR3: TGTGCCAGCAGTTCCGATCTAGCGGGGGTTACAGATACGCAGTATTTT.

This clone was observed a handful of times. This chain connects TRBV30 to TRBJ2-1; possibly TRBD1 for D (6 bases). The CDR3 has 15 amino acids. Trimming left V 6 bases short and J 8 bases short, with 23 bases between. The germline CDR1 and CDR2 sequences are GTSNPN and SVGIG (reference sequence). Written as DNA, the CDR3 is TGTGCCTGTTCCAAGGGAGCCAGGGGCTGGGATGAGCAGTTCTTC. The encoded protein is CACSKGARGWDEQFF.

This clone was detected a few times. The rearrangement uses TRBV30 and TRBJ1-1; 7 bases are shared with TRBD1. Unmatched junction bases numbered 6, after V lost 8 bases and J lost 9 bases. Looked up from germline, CDR1 is GTSNPN and CDR2 is SVGIG (reference sequence). The CDR3 runs 10 residues. The CDR3 loop is CAGTGVKAFF. DNA for the CDR3: TGTGCCGGAACAGGGGTGAAAGCTTTCTTT.

The V gene is TRBV10-3, the J gene TRBJ2-7; possible D gene TRBD2, 7 bases. Trimming removed 2 bases from V and 5 bases from J, with 13 bases in between. This CDR3 has 14 amino acids. The V gene's germline CDR1 is ENHRY and CDR2 SYGVKD. The CDR3 nucleotides are TGTGCCATCAGTGAGAGGGGGGGGCAGGACGAGCAGTACTTC. Amino acid sequence: CAISERGGQDEQYF.

The chain combines TRBV2 with TRBJ1-1; TRBD1 might be the D (5 bases). In germline, CDR1 is SNHLY, CDR2 FYNNEI. This CDR3 has 13 amino acids. Trimming took off 11 bases at V and 3 bases at J, with 16 bases between the two ends. The CDR3 loop is CAYRRGKYTEAFF. In DNA, the CDR3 is TGTGCCTACAGGAGGGGCAAGTACACTGAAGCTTTCTTT.

V is TRBV28 and J is TRBJ1-5, with a weak D call TRBD1 (6 bases). The germline CDR1 and CDR2 sequences are MDHEN and SYDVKM. This CDR3 has 16 residues. V dropped 4 bases and J dropped 2 bases, with 15 bases sitting between them. The CDR3 nucleotides are TGTGCCAGCAGTTCTTACAGGGAAATTGGCAATCAGCCCCAGCATTTT. It translates to CASSSYREIGNQPQHF.